This T cell receptor beta chain was obtained from a study of T cell changes during pregnancy in multiple sclerosis. With V trimmed by 5 bases and J by 3 bases, 5 bases remained unmatched. The CDR3 runs to 15 residues. Germline-derived CDR1 and CDR2 are ENHRY and SYGVKD. TCRdb keeps only in-frame clones here, not all; method: immunoSEQ multiplex PCR. The data show around 63,000 clones, around 92% seen once. The TCR was taken from a female donor in good health, enrolled as a control in a pregnancy study. The material sequenced was CD8+ T cells from peripheral blood mononuclear cells, taken in the third trimester of pregnancy. V and J are TRBV10-3 and TRBJ2-3, with 10 bases lining up with TRBD2. The CDR3: CAISWTSGVTDTQYF. The CDR3 DNA reads TGTGCCATCAGTTGGACTAGCGGCGTGACAGATACGCAGTATTTT.